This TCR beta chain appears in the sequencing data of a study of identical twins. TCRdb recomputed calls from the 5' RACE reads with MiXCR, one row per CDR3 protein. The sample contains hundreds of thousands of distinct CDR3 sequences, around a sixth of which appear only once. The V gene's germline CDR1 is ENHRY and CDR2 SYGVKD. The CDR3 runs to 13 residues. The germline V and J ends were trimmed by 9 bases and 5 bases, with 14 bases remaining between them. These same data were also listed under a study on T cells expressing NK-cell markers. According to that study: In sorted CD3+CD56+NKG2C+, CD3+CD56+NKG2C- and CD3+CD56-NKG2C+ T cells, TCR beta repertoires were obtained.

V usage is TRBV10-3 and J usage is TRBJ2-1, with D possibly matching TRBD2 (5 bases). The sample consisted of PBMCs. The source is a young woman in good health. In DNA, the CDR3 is TGTGCCATGCGACCGACGGGGAACAATGAGCAGTTCTTC. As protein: CAMRPTGNNEQFF.